This T cell receptor beta chain came from a study of high-grade serous ovarian cancer treatment subgroups. With respect to this clone: Its antigen is still unknown.

Tumor tissue was taken before any definitive surgery or chemotherapy was given. Method: immunoSEQ multiplex PCR; TCRdb's copy keeps in-frame clones and lacks some. There are about 6,800 clones in the sample; 75% to 80% occur only once, and 4.5% to 6% lies in the top ten. The CDR3 contains 16 residues. Study-wide results and caveats: Same-patient tumor repertoires overlapped at about 0.11 to 0.85; different patients barely overlapped.

The sequence was collected from a human donor with high-grade serous ovarian cancer. The sequenced sample was tumor tissue. The V gene is TRBV1, the J gene TRBJ2-7; the table's D call TRBD2 went unverified against the DNA. TRBV1 is assigned pseudogene status. The CDR3: CTSSQDSGRENYEQYF. The CDR3 coding sequence is TGCACCAGCAGCCAAGATAGCGGCAGGGAAAACTACGAGCAGTACTTC.